The entry below gives a single TCR beta chain sequence along with its context. Its antigen is still unknown. The CDR3 has 14 residues. V gave up 5 bases and J gave up 7 bases, with 14 bases separating them. CDR1 and CDR2 from the germline V gene are SGHNT and YENEEA. Deep was the level used in running the assay. Produced via immunoSEQ multiplex PCR; TCRdb's table is partial and in-frame only. The sample lists about 1.5 million clones, approximately 98% occurring once. This entry comes from a study of shared clonotypes between healthy human individuals. Findings and limits, study-wide: Only a few donors were included, so the genetic and exposure-history diversity represented was limited. The study found about 4.6% of naive CD4 clonotypes shared across several donors.

All donors were healthy HIV-negative adults lacking recent acute infections or vaccinations. V and J are TRBV11-3 and TRBJ1-4; no clear D. The sample taken for sequencing was naive CD4+ T cells sorted from blood. Subset reported: CD45RA+ positively selected. The TCR was taken from a man aged 25 to 40 in good health. CDR3 bases: TGTGCCAGCAGCATATGGGTAAAGGGTGAAAAACTGTTTTTT. It specifies CASSIWVKGEKLFF.